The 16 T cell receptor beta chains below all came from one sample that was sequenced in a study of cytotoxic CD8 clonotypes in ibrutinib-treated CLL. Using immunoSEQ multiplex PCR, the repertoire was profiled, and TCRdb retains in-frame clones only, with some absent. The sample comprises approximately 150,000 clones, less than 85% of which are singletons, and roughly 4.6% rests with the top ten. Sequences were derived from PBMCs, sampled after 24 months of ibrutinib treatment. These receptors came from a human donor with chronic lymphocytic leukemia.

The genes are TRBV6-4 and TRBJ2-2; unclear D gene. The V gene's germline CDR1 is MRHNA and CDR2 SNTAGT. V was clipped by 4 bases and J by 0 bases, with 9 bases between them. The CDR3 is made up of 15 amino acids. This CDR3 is CASSASGANTGELFF. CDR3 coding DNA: TGTGCCAGCAGTGCATCGGGCGCGAACACCGGGGAGCTGTTTTTT.

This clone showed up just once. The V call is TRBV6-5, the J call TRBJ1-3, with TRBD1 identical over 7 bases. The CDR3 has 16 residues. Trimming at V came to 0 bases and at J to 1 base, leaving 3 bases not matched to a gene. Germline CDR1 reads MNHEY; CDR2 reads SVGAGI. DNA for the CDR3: TGTGCCAGCAGTTACTCCGGCAGGGGGTCTGGAAACACCATATATTTT. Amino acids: CASSYSGRGSGNTIYF.

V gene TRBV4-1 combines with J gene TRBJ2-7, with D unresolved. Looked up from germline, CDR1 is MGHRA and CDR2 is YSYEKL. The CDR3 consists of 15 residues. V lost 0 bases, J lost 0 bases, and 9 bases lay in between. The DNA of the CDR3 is TGCGCCAGCAGCCAAGAACCCGGTGGCTCCTACGAGCAGTACTTC. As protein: CASSQEPGGSYEQYF.

This CDR3 reads CAWSVRGHMNTEAFF. CDR3 nucleotide sequence: TGTGCCTGGAGTGTAAGGGGGCATATGAACACTGAAGCTTTCTTT. The chain is built from TRBV30 and TRBJ1-1; 7 bases map to TRBD1. This CDR3 region has 15 residues. With V trimmed by 0 bases and J by 0 bases, 4 bases remained unmatched. Per the germline V gene, CDR1 is GTSNPN and CDR2 is SVGIG (reference sequence).

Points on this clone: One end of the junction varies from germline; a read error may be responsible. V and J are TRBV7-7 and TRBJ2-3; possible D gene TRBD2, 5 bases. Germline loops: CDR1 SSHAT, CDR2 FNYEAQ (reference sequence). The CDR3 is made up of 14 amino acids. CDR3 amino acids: CASSLGLTTDTQYF. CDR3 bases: TGTGCTAGCAGCCTCGGACTTACGACAGATACGCAGTATTTT. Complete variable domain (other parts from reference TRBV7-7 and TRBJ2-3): GAGVSQSPRYKVTKRGQDVTLRCDPISSHATLYWYQQALGQGPEFLTYFNYEAQPDKSGLPSDRFSAERPEGSISTLTIQRTEQRDSAMYRCASSLGLTTDTQYFGPGTRLTVL.

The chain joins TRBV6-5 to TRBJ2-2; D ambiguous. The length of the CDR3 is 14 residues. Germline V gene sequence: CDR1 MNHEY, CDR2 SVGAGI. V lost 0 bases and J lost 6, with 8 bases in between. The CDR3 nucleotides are TGTGCCAGCAGTTACTCAAGAGAGGCCGGGGAGCTGTTTTTT. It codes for CASSYSREAGELFF.

The DNA of the CDR3 is TGTGCCAGTAATTCAGGGGACTCTGGAAACACCATATATTTT. Protein sequence: CASNSGDSGNTIYF. The chain has TRBV19 and TRBJ1-3; perhaps TRBD1 as D (6 bases). Trimming cost V 7 bases and J 0 bases, with 10 bases left between them. Germline CDR1 reads LNHDA; CDR2 reads SQIVND (reference sequence). The CDR3 has 14 amino acids.

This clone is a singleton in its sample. The CDR3 DNA reads as TGTGCCAGCAGCCAAACGAACACTGAAGCTTTCTTT. It specifies CASSQTNTEAFF. The chain recombines TRBV9 with TRBJ1-1; D call uncertain. Per germline, CDR1 SGDLS and CDR2 YYNGEE. V dropped 4 bases and J dropped 1 base, with 5 bases sitting between them. The CDR3 is made up of 12 amino acids.

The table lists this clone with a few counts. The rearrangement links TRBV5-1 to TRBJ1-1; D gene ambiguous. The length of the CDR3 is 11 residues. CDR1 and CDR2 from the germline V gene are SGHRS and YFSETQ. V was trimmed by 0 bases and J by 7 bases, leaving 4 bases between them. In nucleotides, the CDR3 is TGCGCCAGCAGCTTGGGCTTTGAAGCTTTCTTT. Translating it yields CASSLGFEAFF.

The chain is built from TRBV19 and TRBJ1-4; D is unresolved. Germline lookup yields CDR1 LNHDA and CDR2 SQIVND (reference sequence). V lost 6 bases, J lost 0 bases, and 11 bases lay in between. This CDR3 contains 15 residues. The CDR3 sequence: CASRREGATNEKLFF. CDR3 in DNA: TGTGCCAGTAGGCGAGAGGGAGCAACTAATGAAAAACTGTTTTTT.

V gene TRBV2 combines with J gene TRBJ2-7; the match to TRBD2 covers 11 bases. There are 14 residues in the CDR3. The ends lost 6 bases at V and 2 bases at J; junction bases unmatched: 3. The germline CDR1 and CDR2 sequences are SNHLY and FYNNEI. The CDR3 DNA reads TGTGCCAGCAGGGGACTAGCGGTTCCCTACGAGCAGTACTTC. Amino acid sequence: CASRGLAVPYEQYF.

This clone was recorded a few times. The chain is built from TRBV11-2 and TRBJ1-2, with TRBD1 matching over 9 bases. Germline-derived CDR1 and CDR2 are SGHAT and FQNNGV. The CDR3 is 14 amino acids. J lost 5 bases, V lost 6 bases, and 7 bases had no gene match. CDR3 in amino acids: CASRPGQGTYGYTF. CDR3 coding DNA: TGTGCCAGCAGACCCGGACAGGGGACTTATGGCTACACCTTC.

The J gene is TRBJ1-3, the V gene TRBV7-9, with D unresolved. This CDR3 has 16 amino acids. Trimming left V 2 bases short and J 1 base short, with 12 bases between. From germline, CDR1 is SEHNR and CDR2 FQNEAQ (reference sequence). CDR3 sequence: CASSLSLWVSGNTIYF. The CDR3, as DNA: TGTGCCAGCAGCTTAAGTCTGTGGGTATCTGGAAACACCATATATTTT.

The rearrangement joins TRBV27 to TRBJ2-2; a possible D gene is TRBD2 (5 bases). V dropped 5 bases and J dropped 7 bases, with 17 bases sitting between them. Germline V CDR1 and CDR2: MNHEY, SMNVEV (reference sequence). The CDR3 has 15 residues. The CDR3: CASSKSRAAGGELFF. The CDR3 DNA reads TGTGCCAGCAGTAAGTCCCGGGCCGCGGGCGGGGAGCTGTTTTTT.

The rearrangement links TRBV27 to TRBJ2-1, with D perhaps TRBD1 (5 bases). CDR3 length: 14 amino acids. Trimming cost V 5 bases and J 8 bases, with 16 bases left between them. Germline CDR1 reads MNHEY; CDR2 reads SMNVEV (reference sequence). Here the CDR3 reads CASSLRRQTHEQFF. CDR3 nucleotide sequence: TGTGCCAGCAGTCTTCGGAGACAGACACATGAGCAGTTCTTC.

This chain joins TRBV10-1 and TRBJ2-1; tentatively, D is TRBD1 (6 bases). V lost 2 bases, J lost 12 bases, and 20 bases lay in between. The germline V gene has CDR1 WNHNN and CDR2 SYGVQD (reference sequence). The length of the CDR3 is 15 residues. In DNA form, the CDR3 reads TGCGCCAGCAGTGAGCGTCCAAACAGGGCTCTTGGGCAGTTCTTC. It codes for CASSERPNRALGQFF.